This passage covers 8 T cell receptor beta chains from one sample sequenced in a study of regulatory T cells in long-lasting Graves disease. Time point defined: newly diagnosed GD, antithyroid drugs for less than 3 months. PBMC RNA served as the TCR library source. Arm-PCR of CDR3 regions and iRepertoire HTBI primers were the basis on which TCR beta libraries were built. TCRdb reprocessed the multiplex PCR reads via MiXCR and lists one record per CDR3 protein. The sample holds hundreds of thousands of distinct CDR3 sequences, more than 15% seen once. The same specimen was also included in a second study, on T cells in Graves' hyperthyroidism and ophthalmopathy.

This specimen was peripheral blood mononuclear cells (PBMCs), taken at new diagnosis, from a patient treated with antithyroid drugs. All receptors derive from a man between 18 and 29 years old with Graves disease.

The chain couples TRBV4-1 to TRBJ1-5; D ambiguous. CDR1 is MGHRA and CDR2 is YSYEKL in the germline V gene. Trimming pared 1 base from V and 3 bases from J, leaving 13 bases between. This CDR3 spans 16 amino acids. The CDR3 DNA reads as TGCGCCAGCAGCCAAGCTCTGGGATCTGTCAATCAGCCCCAGCATTTT. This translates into CASSQALGSVNQPQHF.

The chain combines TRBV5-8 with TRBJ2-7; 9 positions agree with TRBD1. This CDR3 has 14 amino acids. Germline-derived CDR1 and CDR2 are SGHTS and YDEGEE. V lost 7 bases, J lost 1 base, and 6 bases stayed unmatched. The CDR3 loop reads CASQRGTGSYEQYF. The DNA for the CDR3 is TGTGCCAGCCAGAGGGGGACAGGGTCCTACGAGCAGTACTTC.

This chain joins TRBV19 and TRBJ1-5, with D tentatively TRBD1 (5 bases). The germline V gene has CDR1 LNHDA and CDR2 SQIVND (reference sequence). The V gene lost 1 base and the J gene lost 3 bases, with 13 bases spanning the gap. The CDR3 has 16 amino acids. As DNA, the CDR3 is TGTGCCAGTAGTATAGTGGGGCGAACAGTCAATCAGCCCCAGCATTTT. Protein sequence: CASSIVGRTVNQPQHF.

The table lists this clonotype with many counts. The CDR3: CACDRMQSETQYF. In DNA form, the CDR3 reads TGTGCCTGCGACCGAATGCAATCGGAGACCCAGTACTTC. The chain employs TRBV30 and TRBJ2-5; no definite D call. Germline V lookup: CDR1 GTSNPN, CDR2 SVGIG (reference sequence). CDR3 length equals 13 residues. Trimming left V 6 bases short and J 5 bases short, with 16 bases between.

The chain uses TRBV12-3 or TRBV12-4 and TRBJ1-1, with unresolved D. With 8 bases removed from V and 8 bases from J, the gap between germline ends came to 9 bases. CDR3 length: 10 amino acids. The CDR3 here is CASAFAEAFF. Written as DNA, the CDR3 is TGTGCCAGCGCCTTCGCGGAAGCTTTCTTT.

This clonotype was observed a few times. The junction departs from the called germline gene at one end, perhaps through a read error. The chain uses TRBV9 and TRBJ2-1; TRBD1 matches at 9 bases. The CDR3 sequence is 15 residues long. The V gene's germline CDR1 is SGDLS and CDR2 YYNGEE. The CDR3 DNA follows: TGTGCCGGCAGCGTAGAGACAGGGGGCTACAATGAGCAGTTCTTC. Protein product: CAGSVETGGYNEQFF.

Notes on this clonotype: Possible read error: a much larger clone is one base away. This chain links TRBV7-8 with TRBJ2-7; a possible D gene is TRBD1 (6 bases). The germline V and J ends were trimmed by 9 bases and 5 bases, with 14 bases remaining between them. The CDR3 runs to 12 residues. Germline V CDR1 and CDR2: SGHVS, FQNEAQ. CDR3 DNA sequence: TGTGCCAGTGCGGACAGCACCCACGAGCAGTACTTC. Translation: CASADSTHEQYF.

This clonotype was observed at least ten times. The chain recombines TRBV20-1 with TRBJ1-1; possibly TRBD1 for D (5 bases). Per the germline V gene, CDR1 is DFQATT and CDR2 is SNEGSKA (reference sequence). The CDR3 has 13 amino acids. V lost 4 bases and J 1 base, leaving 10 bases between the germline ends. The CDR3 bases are TGCAGTGCTACCAGGGATGAGAACACTGAAGCTTTCTTT. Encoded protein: CSATRDENTEAFF.